A selection of T cell receptor beta chains follows, all from one sample in a study of blood T cell repertoires in COVID-19. Assay used: immunoSEQ multiplex PCR; TCRdb lists only in-frame clones, some missing. The data hold about 70,000 clones, with 80% observed a single time. What was sequenced was peripheral blood. These receptors were taken from a man between 70 and 80 years old who had recovered from COVID-19. Each CDR3 is given with its conserved first and last residue. A D gene is named only where the DNA matches it firmly. The size field is filled for only some rows; it gives once, few, many or a size class.

.,16,TRBJ2-7,.,TRBV4-1,TGCGCCAGCAGCCAAGATGTGGGACTGGCGGCCTACGAGCAGTACTTC,CASSQDVGLAAYEQYF
few,14,TRBJ2-3,TRBD2,TRBV10-3,TGTGCCATCAGTATAGCGGGAGGGAGAGATACGCAGTATTTT,CAISIAGGRDTQYF
few,18,TRBJ2-6,TRBD1,TRBV3-1/TRBV3-2,TGTGCCAGCAGCCAAGGACAGGGGTCCTACTCTGGGGCCAACGTCCTGACTTTC,CASSQGQGSYSGANVLTF
.,11,TRBJ2-7,.,TRBV30,TGTGCCTGGAGTGGAAGGGGCGAGCAGTACTTC,CAWSGRGEQYF
.,17,TRBJ2-1,TRBD2,TRBV6-2/TRBV6-3,TGTGCCAGCAGTATAAGACTAGCGGGGTATTCCTACAATGAGCAGTTCTTC,CASSIRLAGYSYNEQFF
.,14,TRBJ1-1,TRBD1,TRBV6-5,TGTGCCAGCAAGAGAGACAGGGGAGCTGGGGAAGCTTTCTTT,CASKRDRGAGEAFF
.,16,TRBJ2-1,.,TRBV19,TGTGCCAGTAGTATAGTACAGGGGAGGCGGATCATAGAGCAGTTCTTC,CASSIVQGRRIIEQFF
.,15,TRBJ1-5,TRBD1,TRBV7-2,TGTGCCAGCAGCTGGACAGGGGGCGATGGTCAGCCCCAGCATTTT,CASSWTGGDGQPQHF
once,15,TRBJ1-4,TRBD1,TRBV7-2,TGTGCCAGCAGCTCATATCAGGGGGCAGGAGAAAAACTGTTTTTT,CASSSYQGAGEKLFF
.,14,TRBJ2-3,.,TRBV6-5,TGTGCCAGCAGGTTCTTGACTACCACAGATACGCAGTATTTT,CASRFLTTTDTQYF
once,12,TRBJ1-2,.,TRBV7-9,TGTGCCAGCAGCTTACTGACAGACGGCTACACCTTC,CASSLLTDGYTF
.,15,TRBJ1-6,.,TRBV6-5,TGTGCCAGCGAGACAGTCACCTCCTATAATTCACCCCTCCACTTT,CASETVTSYNSPLHF
.,14,TRBJ2-7,TRBD2,TRBV3-1/TRBV3-2,TGTGCCAGCAAGCCCTCGGGGGACTACTACGAGCAGTACTTC,CASKPSGDYYEQYF
.,16,TRBJ2-5,TRBD2,TRBV19,TGTGCCAGTAGTTTGACTAGCGGGGGTACCGAAGAGACCCAGTACTTC,CASSLTSGGTEETQYF
.,15,TRBJ1-4,TRBD1,TRBV28,TGTGCCAGCACCCATGGACAGGGAGCTAATGAAAAACTGTTTTTT,CASTHGQGANEKLFF
few,16,TRBJ2-2,TRBD2,TRBV19,TGTGCCAGTCGGACTAGCGGGAGACTGAACACCGGGGAGCTGTTTTTT,CASRTSGRLNTGELFF
few,11,TRBJ1-2,TRBD1,TRBV20-1,TGCAGTGCCCAGGGGGCCTATGGCTACACCTTC,CSAQGAYGYTF
.,14,TRBJ1-1,.,TRBV5-1,TGCGCCAGCAGCATACTACAGGGGAACACTGAAGCTTTCTTT,CASSILQGNTEAFF
.,15,TRBJ1-1,TRBD1,TRBV4-1,TGCGCCAGCAGCCCCGGACAGGGGGCAGACACTGAAGCTTTCTTT,CASSPGQGADTEAFF
.,16,TRBJ1-1,.,TRBV6-1,TGTGCCAGCAGTGTGCCCAGGGCAGGGGCCAACACTGAAGCTTTCTTT,CASSVPRAGANTEAFF
.,12,TRBJ2-7,.,TRBV12-3/TRBV12-4,TGTGCCAGCAGTCCATCAGTTGCCGAGCAGTACTTC,CASSPSVAEQYF
.,16,TRBJ2-5,TRBD1,TRBV6-6,TGTGCCAGCAGTTACTCGTGGACAGGGGACCAAGAGACCCAGTACTTC,CASSYSWTGDQETQYF
.,16,TRBJ1-4,.,TRBV5-1,TGCGCCAGCAGCTTGGATTGGGGGGGAAGAATCGAAAAACTGTTTTTT,CASSLDWGGRIEKLFF